This TCR beta chain stems from a study of blood T cell repertoires in COVID-19. Assay used: immunoSEQ multiplex PCR; TCRdb lists only in-frame clones, some missing. Of roughly 62,000 clones listed, roughly 88% are singletons. CDR1 is MNHEY, CDR2 SMNVEV, per germline (reference sequence). There are 16 residues in the CDR3. The ends lost 5 bases at V and 0 bases at J; junction bases unmatched: 7. This clone was found many times. V is TRBV27 and J is TRBJ1-5; TRBD1 aligns across 7 bases. The TCR comes from a young man with COVID-19, enrolled during active disease. Sequencing was carried out using peripheral blood. The CDR3 region has the DNA TGTGCCAGCAGTGACTACAGGGGAGGTAGCAATCAGCCCCAGCATTTT. Residues: CASSDYRGGSNQPQHF.